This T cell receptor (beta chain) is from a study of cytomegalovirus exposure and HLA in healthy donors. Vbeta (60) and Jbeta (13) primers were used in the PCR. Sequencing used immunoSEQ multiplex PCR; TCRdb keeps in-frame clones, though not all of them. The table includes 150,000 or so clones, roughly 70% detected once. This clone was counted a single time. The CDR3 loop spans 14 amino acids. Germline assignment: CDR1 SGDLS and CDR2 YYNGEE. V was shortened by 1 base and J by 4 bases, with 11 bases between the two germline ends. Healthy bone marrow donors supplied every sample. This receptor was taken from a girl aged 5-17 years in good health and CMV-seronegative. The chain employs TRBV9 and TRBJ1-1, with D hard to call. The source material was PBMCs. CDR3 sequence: CASSVQIGATEAFF. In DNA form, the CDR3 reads TGTGCCAGCAGCGTACAGATCGGAGCCACTGAAGCTTTCTTT.